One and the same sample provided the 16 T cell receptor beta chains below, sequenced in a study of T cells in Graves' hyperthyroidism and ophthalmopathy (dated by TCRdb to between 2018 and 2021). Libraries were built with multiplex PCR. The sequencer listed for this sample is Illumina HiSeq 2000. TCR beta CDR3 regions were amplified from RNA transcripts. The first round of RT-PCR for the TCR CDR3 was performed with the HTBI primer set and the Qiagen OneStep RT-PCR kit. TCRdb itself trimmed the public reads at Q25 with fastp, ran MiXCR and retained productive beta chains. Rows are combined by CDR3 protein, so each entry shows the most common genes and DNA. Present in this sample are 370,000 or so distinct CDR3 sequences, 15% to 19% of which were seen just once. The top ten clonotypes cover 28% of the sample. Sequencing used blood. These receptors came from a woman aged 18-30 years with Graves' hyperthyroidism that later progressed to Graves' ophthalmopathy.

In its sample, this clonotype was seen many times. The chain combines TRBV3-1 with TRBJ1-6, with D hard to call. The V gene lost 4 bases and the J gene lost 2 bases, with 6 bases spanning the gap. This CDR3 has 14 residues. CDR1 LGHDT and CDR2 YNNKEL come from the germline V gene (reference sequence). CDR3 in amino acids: CASSRGAYNSPLHF. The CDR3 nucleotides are TGTGCCAGCAGCCGAGGAGCCTATAATTCACCCCTCCACTTT.

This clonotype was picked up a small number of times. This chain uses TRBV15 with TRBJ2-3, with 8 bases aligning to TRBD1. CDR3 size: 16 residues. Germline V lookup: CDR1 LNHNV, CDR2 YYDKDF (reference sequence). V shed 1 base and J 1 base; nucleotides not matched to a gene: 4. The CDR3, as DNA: TGTGCCACCAGCAGAGTGTCGGGACAGGGCACAGATACGCAGTATTTT. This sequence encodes CATSRVSGQGTDTQYF.

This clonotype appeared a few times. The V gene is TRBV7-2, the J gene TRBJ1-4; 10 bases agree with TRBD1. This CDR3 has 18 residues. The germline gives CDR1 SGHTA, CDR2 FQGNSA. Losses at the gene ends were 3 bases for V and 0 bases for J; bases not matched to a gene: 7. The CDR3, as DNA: TGTGCCAGCAGCTTTCCCGGGACAGGGGTCGCAACTAATGAAAAACTGTTTTTT. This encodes CASSFPGTGVATNEKLFF.

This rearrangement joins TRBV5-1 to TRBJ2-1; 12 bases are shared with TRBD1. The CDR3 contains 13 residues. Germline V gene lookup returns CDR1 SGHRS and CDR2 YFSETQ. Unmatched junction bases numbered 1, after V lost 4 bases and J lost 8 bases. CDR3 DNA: TGCGCCAGCAGCGGGACAGGGGGCTATGAGCAGTTCTTC. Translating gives CASSGTGGYEQFF. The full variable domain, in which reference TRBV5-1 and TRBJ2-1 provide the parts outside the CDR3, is KAGVTQTPRYLIKTRGQQVTLSCSPISGHRSVSWYQQTPGQGLQFLFEYFSETQRNKGNFPGRFSGRQFSNSRSEMNVSTLELGDSALYLCASSGTGGYEQFFGPGTRLTVL.

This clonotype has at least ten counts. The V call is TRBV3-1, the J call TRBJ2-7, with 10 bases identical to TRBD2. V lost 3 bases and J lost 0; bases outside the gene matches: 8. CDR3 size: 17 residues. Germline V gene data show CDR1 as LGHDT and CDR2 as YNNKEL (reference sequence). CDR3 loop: CASSHPLSGRASYEQYF. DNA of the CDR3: TGTGCCAGCAGCCATCCCTTGAGCGGGAGGGCCTCCTACGAGCAGTACTTC.

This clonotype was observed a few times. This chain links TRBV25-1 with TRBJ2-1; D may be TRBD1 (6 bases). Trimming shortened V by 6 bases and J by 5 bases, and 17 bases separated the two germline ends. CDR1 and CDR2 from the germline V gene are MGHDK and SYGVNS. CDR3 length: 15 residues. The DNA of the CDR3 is TGTGCCAGCAGCACAGGGTGGGCCCCCAACAATGAGCAGTTCTTC. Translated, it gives CASSTGWAPNNEQFF.

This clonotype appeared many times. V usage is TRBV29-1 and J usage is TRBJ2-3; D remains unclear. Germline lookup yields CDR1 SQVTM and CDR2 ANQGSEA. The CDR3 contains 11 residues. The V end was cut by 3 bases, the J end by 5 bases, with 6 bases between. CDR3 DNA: TGCAGCGTTGACCGGAGAGATACGCAGTATTTT. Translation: CSVDRRDTQYF.

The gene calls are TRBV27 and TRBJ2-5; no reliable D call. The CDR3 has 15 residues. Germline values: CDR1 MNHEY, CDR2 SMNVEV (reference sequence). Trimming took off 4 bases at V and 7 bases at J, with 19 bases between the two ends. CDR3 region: CASSSTRLKAGTQYF. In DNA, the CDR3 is TGTGCCAGCAGTTCAACCCGGCTGAAGGCTGGGACCCAGTACTTC.

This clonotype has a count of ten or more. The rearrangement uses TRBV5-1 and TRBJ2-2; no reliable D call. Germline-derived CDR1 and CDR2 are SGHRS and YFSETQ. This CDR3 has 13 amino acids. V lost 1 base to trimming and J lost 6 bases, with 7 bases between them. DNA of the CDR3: TGCGCCAGCAGCTTGCCTCCCGCCGGGGAGCTGTTTTTT. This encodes CASSLPPAGELFF.

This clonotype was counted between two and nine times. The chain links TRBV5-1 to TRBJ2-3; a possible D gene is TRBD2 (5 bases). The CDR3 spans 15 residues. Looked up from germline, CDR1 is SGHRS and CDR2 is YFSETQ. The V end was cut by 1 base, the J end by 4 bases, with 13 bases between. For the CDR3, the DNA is TGCGCCAGCAGCTTGACACAGAACGGGGCAGATACGCAGTATTTT. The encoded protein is CASSLTQNGADTQYF.

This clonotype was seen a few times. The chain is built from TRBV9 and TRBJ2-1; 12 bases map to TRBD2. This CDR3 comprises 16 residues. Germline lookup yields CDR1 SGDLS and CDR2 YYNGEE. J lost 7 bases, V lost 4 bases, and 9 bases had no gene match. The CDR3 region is CASSPLTSGSSNEQFF. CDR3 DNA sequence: TGTGCCAGCAGCCCGCTGACTAGCGGGAGTTCTAATGAGCAGTTCTTC.

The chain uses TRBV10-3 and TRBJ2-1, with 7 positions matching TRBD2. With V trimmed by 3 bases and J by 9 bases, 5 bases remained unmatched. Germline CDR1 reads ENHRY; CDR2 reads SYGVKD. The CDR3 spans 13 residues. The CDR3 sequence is CAISEAGHVEQFF. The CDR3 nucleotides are TGTGCCATCAGTGAAGCGGGGCACGTTGAGCAGTTCTTC.

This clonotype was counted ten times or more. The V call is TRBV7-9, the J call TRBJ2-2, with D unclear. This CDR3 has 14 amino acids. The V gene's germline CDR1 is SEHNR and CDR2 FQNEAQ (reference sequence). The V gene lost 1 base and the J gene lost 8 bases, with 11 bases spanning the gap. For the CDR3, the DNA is TGTGCCAGCAGCTTAGAGGAGAGCGCGGGGGAGCTGTTTTTT. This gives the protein CASSLEESAGELFF.

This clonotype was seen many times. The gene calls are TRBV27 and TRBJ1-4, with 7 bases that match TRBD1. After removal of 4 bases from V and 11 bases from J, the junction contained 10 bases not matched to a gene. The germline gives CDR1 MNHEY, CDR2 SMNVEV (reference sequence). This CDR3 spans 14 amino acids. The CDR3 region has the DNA TGTGCCAGCAGTTCCAACAGGGGAAACGGGAAACTGTTTTTT. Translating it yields CASSSNRGNGKLFF.

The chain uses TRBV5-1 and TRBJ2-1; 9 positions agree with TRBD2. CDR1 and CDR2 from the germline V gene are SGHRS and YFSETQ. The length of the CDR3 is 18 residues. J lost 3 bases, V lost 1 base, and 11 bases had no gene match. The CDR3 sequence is CASSLPSLREGLYNEQFF. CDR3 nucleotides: TGCGCCAGCAGCTTGCCCTCTTTGCGGGAGGGCCTCTACAATGAGCAGTTCTTC.

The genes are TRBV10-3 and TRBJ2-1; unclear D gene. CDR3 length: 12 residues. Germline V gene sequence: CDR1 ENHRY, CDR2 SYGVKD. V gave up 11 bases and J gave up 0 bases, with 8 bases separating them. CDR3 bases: TGTGCCGTTGAGTCCTCCTACAATGAGCAGTTCTTC. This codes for CAVESSYNEQFF.